This T cell receptor beta chain was sequenced in a study of CD8 T cells in ankylosing spondylitis. Study conclusions and caveats: A motif in TCR beta, a set of seven to nine highly homologous variants, appeared characteristic of ankylosing spondylitis blood. Reports say disease-linked clones showed up significantly more in matched ankylosing spondylitis synovial fluid.

CDR1 is LGHNA, CDR2 YSLEER, per germline. Between the trimmed V and J ends, which lost 4 bases and 3 bases, there was a span of 19 bases. The CDR3 is 17 residues long. Points on this clonotype: As yet, its antigen is unknown.

TCRdb ran MiXCR on the 5' RACE reads and lists one entry per CDR3 protein. The sample includes around 120,000 distinct CDR3 sequences, approximately 9.9% of them seen just once. This rearrangement joins TRBV4-3 to TRBJ1-5; D remains unclear. Input material: blood, either unsorted or a sorted T cell fraction (not recorded which). This receptor was taken from a male donor with ankylosing spondylitis or in good health (not recorded which). The CDR3 DNA reads TGCGCCAGCAGCCTGAACTGGGCGGCAGCCTACAATCAGCCCCAGCATTTT. Translation gives CASSLNWAAAYNQPQHF.